This record looks at one T cell receptor beta chain sequence and its context. Its antigen remains unidentified. No donor was unhealthy or non-Caucasian. Template switching added a universal primer site; cDNA carried unique molecular identifiers. From the 5' RACE reads, TCRdb called clonotypes with MiXCR, one entry per CDR3 protein. The table lists 640,000 or so distinct CDR3 sequences, around 5.7% of them singletons. The data are from a study of identical twins. Overall study findings and caveats: Out-of-frame alpha sequences that twins shared showed excess low generation probability.

The CDR3 loop spans 14 amino acids. Germline CDR1 is DFQATT and CDR2 is SNEGSKA (reference sequence). Trimming removed 3 bases at V and 6 bases at J, with 17 bases between. The TCR was taken from a man between 18 and 35 years old in good health. The chain couples TRBV20-1 to TRBJ2-5; tentative D call: TRBD2 (5 bases). Sequenced input: naive T cells sorted from blood. The CDR3 DNA follows: TGCAGTGCTAGGGTCGGAGGCAGGTTAAAGACCCAGTACTTC. Its translation: CSARVGGRLKTQYF.